The 24 T cell receptor beta chains below were found in one sample sequenced in a study of blood T cell repertoires in COVID-19. The assay was immunoSEQ multiplex PCR, and TCRdb's table has in-frame clones only and misses some. This sample yields 250,000 to 300,000 clones, of which 65% to 90% are seen a single time; around 13% belongs to the top ten. Sequencing was done on a sample of peripheral blood. The receptor source for this set is a woman in her sixties or seventies with COVID-19, enrolled during active disease.

The chain links TRBV2 to TRBJ2-1; 7 nucleotides align to TRBD2. The V segment lost 8 bases and the J segment 6 bases; nucleotides outside the gene matches: 10. CDR1 SNHLY and CDR2 FYNNEI come from the germline V gene. This CDR3 is built from 14 residues. The CDR3 loop is CASGSRDYFNEQFF. The DNA for the CDR3 is TGTGCCAGCGGGAGCCGGGACTACTTCAATGAGCAGTTCTTC.

The chain carries TRBV7-6 and TRBJ2-1; 7 nucleotides match TRBD1. The CDR3 sequence is 17 residues long. The trim removed 3 bases at V and 0 bases at J, leaving 8 bases unmatched. Germline V lookup: CDR1 SGHVS, CDR2 FNYEAQ. CDR3 loop: CASSLRPTGSSYNEQFF. The DNA of the CDR3 is TGTGCCAGCAGCTTGCGGCCGACAGGGAGCTCCTACAATGAGCAGTTCTTC.

The rearrangement joins TRBV6-5 to TRBJ1-3, with 7 bases that match TRBD1. CDR1 is MNHEY and CDR2 is SVGAGI in the germline V gene. The CDR3 is 15 residues long. The junction had 1 base not matched to a gene; V was cut back by 0 bases and J by 2 bases. The CDR3 loop reads CASSYSTGPGNTIYF. The DNA for the CDR3 is TGTGCCAGCAGTTACTCGACAGGGCCTGGAAACACCATATATTTT.

The J gene is TRBJ2-7, the V gene TRBV3-1 (or the pseudogene TRBV3-2), with a possible D match to TRBD1 (5 bases). The V end lost 1 base, the J end lost 4 bases, and 8 bases lay between the germline ends. CDR1 and CDR2 from the germline V gene are LGHDT and YNNKEL (reference sequence). The CDR3 runs to 13 residues. DNA of the CDR3: TGTGCCAGCAGCCAAGTAGACAGTTACGAGCAGTACTTC. Translating gives CASSQVDSYEQYF.

This CDR3 reads CASSLSRTDTQYF. The CDR3 region has the DNA TGTGCCAGCAGTTTGTCGAGAACAGATACGCAGTATTTT. This sequence joins TRBV12-3 or TRBV12-4 and TRBJ2-3; D is unclear. V shed 3 bases and J shed 3 bases, with 7 bases lying between them. The CDR3 consists of 13 residues.

V gene TRBV7-9 combines with J gene TRBJ1-2; 7 nucleotides match TRBD1. CDR3 length equals 13 residues. The J segment lost 3 bases and the V segment lost 5 bases, leaving 3 bases of the junction unmatched. Germline lookup yields CDR1 SEHNR and CDR2 FQNEAQ (reference sequence). DNA of the CDR3: TGTGCCAGCAGCACCGGGACAGACTATGGCTACACCTTC. It codes for CASSTGTDYGYTF. The whole variable domain, remainder taken from reference TRBV7-9 and TRBJ1-2, is DTGVSQNPRHKITKRGQNVTFRCDPISEHNRLYWYRQTLGQGPEFLTYFQNEAQLEKSRLLSDRFSAERPKGSFSTLEIQRTEQGDSAMYLCASSTGTDYGYTFGSGTRLTVV.

The count of this clone is one. J is TRBJ1-3 and V is TRBV5-1, with D tentatively TRBD1 (5 bases). The CDR3 spans 15 residues. The V gene's germline CDR1 is SGHRS and CDR2 YFSETQ. The ends were cut back, 0 bases at V and 4 bases at J, with 11 bases in the middle. The CDR3 spells CASSLGTGSGNTIYF. As DNA, the CDR3 is TGCGCCAGCAGCTTGGGTACAGGTTCCGGAAACACCATATATTTT.

The chain is built from TRBV19 and TRBJ1-1; D possibly corresponds to TRBD1 (5 bases). CDR3 length: 13 amino acids. The germline V gene has CDR1 LNHDA and CDR2 SQIVND (reference sequence). Between the trimmed V and J ends, which lost 10 bases and 6 bases, there was a span of 18 bases. CDR3 residues: CAMWYRSEPEAFF. As DNA, the CDR3 is TGTGCCATGTGGTACAGGAGTGAACCTGAAGCTTTCTTT.

V gene TRBV6-5 combines with J gene TRBJ1-2, with D possibly TRBD1 on 5 matching bases. The germline V gene encodes CDR1 MNHEY and CDR2 SVGAGI. Trimming pared 2 bases from V and 8 bases from J, leaving 18 bases between. There are 15 residues in the CDR3. The CDR3 DNA reads TGTGCCAGCAGTTACGCCGCGCAGGGATCCACGGGCTACACCTTC. Encoded protein: CASSYAAQGSTGYTF.

The genes are TRBV27 and TRBJ1-4, with D hard to call. CDR1 is MNHEY, CDR2 SMNVEV, per germline (reference sequence). V was clipped by 5 bases and J by 6 bases, with 22 bases between them. This CDR3 region has 17 residues. In nucleotides, the CDR3 is TGTGCCAGCAGTCCGTACCATAGGAGCCCTGAAGATGAAAAACTGTTTTTT. Its translation is CASSPYHRSPEDEKLFF.

This chain uses TRBV19 with TRBJ2-1, with D unresolved. V was pared by 3 bases and J by 0 bases, with 9 bases between. The length of the CDR3 is 15 residues. CDR1 and CDR2 from the germline V gene are LNHDA and SQIVND (reference sequence). The chain's CDR3 is CASSIDFSSYNEQFF. In DNA, the CDR3 is TGTGCCAGTAGTATCGATTTTAGCTCCTACAATGAGCAGTTCTTC. The entire variable domain, with the rest obtained from reference TRBV19 and TRBJ2-1, is as follows: DGGITQSPKYLFRKEGQNVTLSCEQNLNHDAMYWYRQDPGQGLRLIYYSQIVNDFQKGDIAEGYSVSREKKESFPLTVTSAQKNPTAFYLCASSIDFSSYNEQFFGPGTRLTVL.

The chain links TRBV20-1 to TRBJ2-2; possibly TRBD1 for D (5 bases). Trimming took off 3 bases at V and 1 base at J, with 12 bases between the two ends. CDR3 size: 15 residues. Germline CDR1 and CDR2: DFQATT and SNEGSKA (reference sequence). The CDR3 protein is CSASLQGLNTGELFF. CDR3 nucleotide sequence: TGCAGTGCTAGTCTCCAGGGTCTGAACACCGGGGAGCTGTTTTTT.

This chain links TRBV30 with TRBJ1-3; possible D gene TRBD1, 5 bases. This CDR3 region has 13 residues. V lost 2 bases and J 7 bases, leaving 12 bases between the germline ends. Per the germline V gene, CDR1 is GTSNPN and CDR2 is SVGIG (reference sequence). The CDR3 DNA reads TGTGCCTGGAGTCCGGGACTGTCGAACACCATATATTTT. Amino acid sequence: CAWSPGLSNTIYF. The full variable domain, in which reference TRBV30 and TRBJ1-3 provide the parts outside the CDR3, is SQTIHQWPATLVQPVGSPLSLECTVEGTSNPNLYWYRQAAGRGLQLLFYSVGIGQISSEVPQNLSASRPQDRQFILSSKKLLLSDSGFYLCAWSPGLSNTIYFGEGSWLTVV.

The chain has TRBV24-1 and TRBJ1-2; D possibly corresponds to TRBD1 (6 bases). Germline V gene sequence: CDR1 KGHDR, CDR2 SFDVKD. Trimming removed 3 bases from V and 6 bases from J, with 16 bases in between. There are 15 residues in the CDR3. The CDR3 sequence is CATSDPLAGADGYTF. The CDR3 nucleotides are TGTGCCACCAGTGATCCGTTGGCGGGGGCGGATGGCTACACCTTC.

The chain carries TRBV4-3 and TRBJ1-1; 8 positions agree with TRBD1. V trimming: 5 bases; J trimming: 5 bases; junction bases outside the gene matches: 16. Germline V CDR1 and CDR2: LGHNA, YSLEER. The CDR3 sequence is 17 residues long. The CDR3 loop reads CASSARQGANFGTEAFF. The CDR3 DNA reads as TGCGCCAGCAGCGCGCGGCAGGGGGCGAATTTTGGGACTGAAGCTTTCTTT.

The V and J genes are TRBV4-1 and TRBJ1-4; TRBD1 agrees at 10 bases. The CDR3 consists of 17 residues. Germline V lookup: CDR1 MGHRA, CDR2 YSYEKL. J lost 0 bases, V lost 6 bases, and 7 bases had no gene match. CDR3 amino acids: CASSRQGALTTNEKLFF. The CDR3 bases are TGCGCCAGCAGTCGACAGGGGGCTCTTACAACTAATGAAAAACTGTTTTTT.

V usage is TRBV5-1 and J usage is TRBJ2-7; TRBD1 agrees at 7 bases. The J segment lost 3 bases and the V segment lost 0 bases, leaving 6 bases of the junction unmatched. Germline lookup yields CDR1 SGHRS and CDR2 YFSETQ. This CDR3 spans 15 amino acids. The CDR3 is CASSLAGTEGYEQYF. The CDR3 DNA is TGCGCCAGCAGCTTGGCAGGGACAGAGGGCTACGAGCAGTACTTC. Full variable domain (remainder filled in from reference TRBV5-1 and TRBJ2-7): KAGVTQTPRYLIKTRGQQVTLSCSPISGHRSVSWYQQTPGQGLQFLFEYFSETQRNKGNFPGRFSGRQFSNSRSEMNVSTLELGDSALYLCASSLAGTEGYEQYFGPGTRLTVT.

This clone has only one observation. The rearrangement joins TRBV10-3 to TRBJ1-2, with no clear D. Germline V gene data show CDR1 as ENHRY and CDR2 as SYGVKD. The germline V and J ends were trimmed by 1 base and 3 bases, with 6 bases remaining between them. The CDR3 loop spans 13 amino acids. CDR3 region: CAISEWADYGYTF. The CDR3 DNA sequence: TGTGCCATCAGTGAGTGGGCAGACTATGGCTACACCTTC.

The rearrangement joins TRBV3-1 (or the pseudogene TRBV3-2) to TRBJ2-7, with D possibly being TRBD2 (6 bases). Germline V CDR1 and CDR2: LGHDT, YNNKEL (reference sequence). The CDR3 runs 16 residues. V was trimmed by 0 bases and J by 2 bases, leaving 14 bases between them. The CDR3 coding sequence is TGTGCCAGCAGCCAAGATGCGGCGGGGTTCCCCTACGAGCAGTACTTC. Amino acid sequence: CASSQDAAGFPYEQYF.

CDR3 sequence: CASGNSSGGSYEQYF. As DNA, the CDR3 is TGTGCCAGCGGAAATTCCAGTGGGGGGTCCTACGAGCAGTACTTC. V gene TRBV13 combines with J gene TRBJ2-7; perhaps TRBD2 as D (6 bases). Looked up from germline, CDR1 is PRHDT and CDR2 is FYEKMQ (reference sequence). Trimming cost V 8 bases and J 1 base, with 18 bases left between them. CDR3 length equals 15 residues.

The CDR3 nucleotides read TGTGCCAGCTCACCAAGTGCGGGGTCCCTCACCGGGGAGCTGTTTTTT. This gives the protein CASSPSAGSLTGELFF. The V call is TRBV18, the J call TRBJ2-2; a possible D gene is TRBD2 (6 bases). Trimming pared 2 bases from V and 4 bases from J, leaving 14 bases between. The CDR3 spans 16 residues. Germline assignment: CDR1 KGHSH and CDR2 LQKENI.

V usage is TRBV24-1 and J usage is TRBJ2-7; 8 nucleotides line up with TRBD1. The V gene end was trimmed by 6 bases and the J gene end by 2 bases; junction bases not matched to a gene: 11. The germline gives CDR1 KGHDR, CDR2 SFDVKD. This CDR3 is 16 amino acids long. CDR3 in DNA: TGTGCCACCAGTAACCGGGACAGGCAGCTGACCTACGAGCAGTACTTC. Its protein is CATSNRDRQLTYEQYF.

The chain uses TRBV13 and TRBJ2-7; TRBD1 might be the D (6 bases). CDR1 is PRHDT and CDR2 is FYEKMQ in the germline V gene (reference sequence). V lost 4 bases to trimming and J lost 4 bases, with 20 bases between them. The CDR3 totals 16 residues. The chain's CDR3 is CASSSRTEGQIYEQYF. The CDR3 DNA is TGTGCCAGCAGCTCACGGACAGAGGGGCAGATTTACGAGCAGTACTTC.

The rearrangement links TRBV2 to TRBJ2-2; 10 bases are a match to TRBD1. CDR1 and CDR2 from the germline V gene are SNHLY and FYNNEI. CDR3 length equals 14 residues. V shed 7 bases, J shed 5 bases, and the junction held 4 bases outside the gene matches. CDR3 region: CASKRDRGTGELFF. CDR3 coding DNA: TGTGCCAGCAAAAGGGACAGGGGAACCGGGGAGCTGTTTTTT.